Listed below are T cell receptor beta chains from one sample, sequenced in a study of control samples from healthy donors and cancer patients. Here immunoSEQ multiplex PCR was the method, and the copy in TCRdb shows in-frame clones only, minus some. Among about 160,000 clones listed, 96% were seen once. The source material was blood. These receptors came from a woman aged 30 to 39 in good health. The CDR3 runs from the conserved cysteine through the conserved F or W. The D gene is left open where the match is weak. The size entry is marked missing in some rows and otherwise reads once, few, many or a size class.

NA | TRBJ2-1 | 16 | NA | TRBV7-3 | CASSPSRGATLNEQFF | TGTGCCAGCAGCCCCTCTAGAGGGGCAACCCTCAATGAGCAGTTCTTC
NA | TRBJ1-1 | 14 | NA | TRBV3-1/TRBV3-2 | CTSLQTGSPTEAFF | TGTACCAGCCTTCAAACAGGGAGTCCCACTGAAGCTTTCTTT
NA | TRBJ2-1 | 13 | NA | TRBV19 | CASSAGHAYEQFF | TGTGCCAGTAGTGCCGGCCATGCCTATGAGCAGTTCTTC
NA | TRBJ1-1 | 13 | NA | TRBV30 | CAWSDGRDTEAFF | TGTGCCTGGAGCGACGGCAGAGACACTGAAGCTTTCTTT
NA | TRBJ2-2 | 11 | NA | TRBV30 | CAWTGLGELFF | TGTGCCTGGACGGGCCTCGGGGAGCTGTTTTTT
NA | TRBJ1-6 | 14 | NA | TRBV9 | CASSPARYNSPLHF | TGTGCCAGCAGCCCCGCGAGGTATAATTCACCCCTCCACTTT
NA | TRBJ2-1 | 14 | TRBD1 | TRBV28 | CASSFEGAVNEQFF | TGTGCCAGCAGTTTTGAGGGGGCCGTTAATGAGCAGTTCTTC
NA | TRBJ2-5 | 14 | NA | TRBV11-2 | CASATGTVQETQYF | TGTGCCAGCGCTACCGGGACTGTCCAAGAGACCCAGTACTTC
NA | TRBJ1-5 | 16 | NA | TRBV19 | CASSILQGLSNQPQHF | TGTGCCAGTAGTATCCTTCAGGGACTTAGCAATCAGCCCCAGCATTTT
NA | TRBJ1-5 | 15 | TRBD1 | TRBV6-1 | CASSEVGDRGQPQHF | TGTGCCAGCAGTGAAGTCGGGGACAGGGGACAGCCCCAGCATTTT
NA | TRBJ1-3 | 17 | NA | TRBV5-6 | CASSFMIGPGSGNTIYF | TGTGCCAGCAGCTTCATGATCGGGCCAGGGTCTGGAAACACCATATATTTT
NA | TRBJ1-6 | 15 | NA | TRBV6-5 | CASSQPGVPDSPLHF | TGTGCCAGCAGTCAACCTGGGGTCCCAGATTCACCCCTCCACTTT
NA | TRBJ1-1 | 15 | NA | TRBV6-6 | CASSRRAGLNTEAFF | TGTGCCAGCAGTCGCAGGGCAGGACTGAACACTGAAGCTTTCTTT
NA | TRBJ1-3 | 15 | NA | TRBV4-1 | CASSQRHASGNTIYF | TGCGCCAGCAGCCAGCGACACGCCTCTGGAAACACCATATATTTT
NA | TRBJ2-6 | 14 | NA | TRBV9 | CASSLTIGANVLTF | TGTGCCAGCAGCTTGACAATTGGGGCCAACGTCCTGACTTTC
NA | TRBJ1-3 | 14 | NA | TRBV6-5 | CASSYALSGNTIYF | TGTGCCAGCAGTTACGCTCTCTCAGGAAACACCATATATTTT
once | TRBJ1-4 | 13 | NA | TRBV12-3/TRBV12-4 | CASRPSTNEKLFF | TGTGCCAGCAGGCCATCAACTAATGAAAAACTGTTTTTT
NA | TRBJ2-7 | 16 | TRBD1 | TRBV5-1 | CASSSSGTGVSYEQYF | TGCGCCAGCAGCTCCTCCGGGACAGGTGTCTCCTACGAGCAGTACTTC
NA | TRBJ2-3 | 15 | NA | TRBV6-6 | CASSYVGATTDTQYF | TGTGCCAGCAGTTACGTTGGGGCTACGACAGATACGCAGTATTTT
NA | TRBJ2-7 | 14 | NA | TRBV7-9 | CASSSTTYSYEQYF | TGTGCCAGCAGCTCTACGACCTACTCCTACGAGCAGTACTTC
NA | TRBJ1-1 | 14 | TRBD1 | TRBV5-5 | CASSLLTGGTEAFF | TGTGCCAGCAGCTTACTGACAGGGGGCACTGAAGCTTTCTTT
NA | TRBJ2-4 | 18 | NA | TRBV21-1 | CASSKALLTGLAKNIQYF | TGTGCCAGCAGCAAAGCGCTTTTGACAGGCCTAGCCAAAAACATTCAGTACTTC
NA | TRBJ2-5 | 11 | NA | TRBV6-5 | CASRGQETQYF | TGTGCCAGCAGGGGTCAAGAGACCCAGTACTTC
once | TRBJ1-3 | 18 | NA | TRBV28 | CASSLNGGTRRDGNTIYF | TGTGCCAGCAGTTTAAATGGCGGGACAAGGAGAGATGGAAACACCATATATTTT
NA | TRBJ2-7 | 15 | NA | TRBV28 | CASSFPGTASYEQYF | TGTGCCAGCAGTTTCCCCGGGACTGCCTCCTACGAGCAGTACTTC
NA | TRBJ2-5 | 14 | TRBD1 | TRBV2 | CASRKTGGQETQYF | TGTGCCAGCAGGAAGACAGGGGGCCAAGAGACCCAGTACTTC
NA | TRBJ1-2 | 15 | NA | TRBV27 | CASSPFRGGTYGYTF | TGTGCCAGCAGCCCCTTCAGAGGGGGAACATATGGCTACACCTTC
once | TRBJ1-2 | 13 | NA | TRBV5-4 | CASSFGDNYGYTF | TGTGCCAGCAGCTTCGGAGATAACTATGGCTACACCTTC
NA | TRBJ1-2 | 15 | NA | TRBV13 | CASSRYDSKRYGYTF | TGTGCCAGCAGCCGATATGACAGTAAACGATATGGCTACACCTTC
NA | TRBJ1-2 | 11 | NA | TRBV12-3/TRBV12-4 | CASSLGVGYTF | TGTGCCAGCAGTCTTGGGGTTGGCTACACCTTC
NA | TRBJ2-5 | 14 | TRBD2 | TRBV9 | CASSVGSGRETQYF | TGTGCCAGCAGCGTAGGTAGCGGGAGAGAGACCCAGTACTTC
once | TRBJ1-3 | 15 | NA | TRBV6-5 | CASSRGAKAGNTIYF | TGTGCCAGCAGCCGCGGGGCTAAAGCTGGAAACACCATATATTTT
NA | TRBJ1-3 | 16 | TRBD1 | TRBV11-2 | CASSSGDRMAGNTIYF | TGTGCCAGCAGCTCGGGGGACAGGATGGCTGGAAACACCATATATTTT
NA | TRBJ1-6 | 15 | TRBD1 | TRBV19 | CASGQGSSYNSPLHF | TGTGCCAGCGGACAGGGGAGCTCCTATAATTCACCCCTCCACTTT
NA | TRBJ1-6 | 13 | NA | TRBV28 | CASSLNYGSPLHF | TGTGCCAGCAGTTTAAATTATGGTTCACCCCTCCACTTT
NA | TRBJ2-2 | 13 | NA | TRBV7-9 | CASSLGGTGELFF | TGTGCCAGCAGCTTAGGGGGCACCGGGGAGCTGTTTTTT
NA | TRBJ1-3 | 13 | NA | TRBV6-6 | CASSYSGGNTIYF | TGTGCCAGCAGTTACTCGGGGGGAAACACCATATATTTT
NA | TRBJ2-4 | 16 | TRBD1 | TRBV6-1 | CASSENPGQVKNIQYF | TGTGCCAGCAGTGAAAATCCGGGACAGGTCAAAAACATTCAGTACTTC
NA | TRBJ2-7 | 12 | NA | TRBV28 | CASRSRGGEQYF | TGTGCCAGCAGGAGCAGGGGTGGAGAGCAGTACTTC
NA | TRBJ2-6 | 16 | NA | TRBV28 | CASSLTATSGANVLTF | TGTGCCAGCAGTTTGACCGCAACCTCTGGGGCCAACGTCCTGACTTTC
NA | TRBJ2-7 | 14 | TRBD1 | TRBV9 | CASSQDRASYEQYF | TGTGCCAGCAGCCAAGACAGGGCGTCCTACGAGCAGTACTTC
NA | TRBJ2-7 | 16 | NA | TRBV5-1 | CASSLETGRSSYEQYF | TGCGCCAGCAGCTTGGAGACAGGGAGGAGCTCCTACGAGCAGTACTTC
NA | TRBJ1-2 | 12 | NA | TRBV28 | CASSLTNYGYTF | TGTGCCAGCAGTTTAACTAACTATGGCTACACCTTC
once | TRBJ1-4 | 15 | TRBD1 | TRBV5-1 | CASSSQGGAAEKLFF | TGCGCCAGCAGCTCCCAAGGGGGCGCGGCTGAAAAACTGTTTTTT
NA | TRBJ1-2 | 13 | NA | TRBV9 | CASSPANTYGYTF | TGTGCCAGCAGCCCCGCTAACACGTATGGCTACACCTTC